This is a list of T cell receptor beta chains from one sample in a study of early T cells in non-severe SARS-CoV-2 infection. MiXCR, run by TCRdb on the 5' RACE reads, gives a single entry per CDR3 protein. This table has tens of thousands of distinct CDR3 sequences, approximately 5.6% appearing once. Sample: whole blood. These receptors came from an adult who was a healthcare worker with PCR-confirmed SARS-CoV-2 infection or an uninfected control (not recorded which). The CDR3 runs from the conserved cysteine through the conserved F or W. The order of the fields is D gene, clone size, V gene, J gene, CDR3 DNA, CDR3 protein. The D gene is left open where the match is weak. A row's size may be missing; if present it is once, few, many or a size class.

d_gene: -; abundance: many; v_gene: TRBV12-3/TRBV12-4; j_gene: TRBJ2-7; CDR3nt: TGTGCCAGCAGTTTTAGCCTAAACGAGCAGTACTTC; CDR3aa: CASSFSLNEQYF
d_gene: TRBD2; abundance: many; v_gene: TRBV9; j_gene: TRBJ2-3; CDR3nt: TGTGCCAGCAGCGTTCGCGGGAGGGCCTCCGATACGCAGTATTTT; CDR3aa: CASSVRGRASDTQYF
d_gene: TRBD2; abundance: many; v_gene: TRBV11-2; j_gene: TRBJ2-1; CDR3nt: TGTGCCAGCAGCCGAATAGCGGGAACGGGGTATGAGCAGTTCTTC; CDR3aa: CASSRIAGTGYEQFF
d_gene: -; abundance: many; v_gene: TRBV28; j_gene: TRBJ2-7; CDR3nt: TGTGCCAGCAGTTATAGGAACGAGCAGTACTTC; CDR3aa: CASSYRNEQYF
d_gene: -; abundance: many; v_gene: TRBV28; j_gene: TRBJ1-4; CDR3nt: TGTGCCAGCAGTACGACGGACAGAGCAACTAATGAAAAACTGTTTTTT; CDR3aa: CASSTTDRATNEKLFF
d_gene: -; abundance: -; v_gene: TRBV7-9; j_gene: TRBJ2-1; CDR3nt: TGTGCCAGCAGCTTCCCGACCCGGAGCTCCTACAATGAGCAGTTCTTC; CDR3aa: CASSFPTRSSYNEQFF
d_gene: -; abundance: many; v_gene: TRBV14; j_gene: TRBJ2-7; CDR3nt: TGTGCCAGCAGCCGTTATGGTCTGACCTCGGGCTACGAGCAGTACTTC; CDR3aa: CASSRYGLTSGYEQYF
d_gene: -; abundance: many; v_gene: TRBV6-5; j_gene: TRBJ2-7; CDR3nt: TGTGCCAGCAGTTACACGACAGGTCACGAGCAGTACTTC; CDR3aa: CASSYTTGHEQYF
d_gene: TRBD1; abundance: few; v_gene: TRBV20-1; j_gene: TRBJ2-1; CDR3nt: TGCAGTGCTTACGCTCAGGGGGCAGATGAGCAGTTCTTC; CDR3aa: CSAYAQGADEQFF
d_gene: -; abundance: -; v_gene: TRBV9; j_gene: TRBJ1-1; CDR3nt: TGTGCCAGCAGCCCCACGTCGGGGAACACTGAAGCTTTCTTT; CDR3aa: CASSPTSGNTEAFF
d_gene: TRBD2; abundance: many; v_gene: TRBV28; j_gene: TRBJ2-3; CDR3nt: TGTGCCAGCTCGTCGCTAGCGGCTAGCACAGATACGCAGTATTTT; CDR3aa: CASSSLAASTDTQYF
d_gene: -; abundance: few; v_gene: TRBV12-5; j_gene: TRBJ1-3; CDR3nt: TGTGCTAGTGGTTTGGCACTAGGGCCCTCTGGAAACACCATATATTTT; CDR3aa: CASGLALGPSGNTIYF
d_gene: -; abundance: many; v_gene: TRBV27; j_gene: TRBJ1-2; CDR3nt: TGTGCCAGCAGGGCAGCAGCACGAATGAGCTACACCTTC; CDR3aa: CASRAAARMSYTF
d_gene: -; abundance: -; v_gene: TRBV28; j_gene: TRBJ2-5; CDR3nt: TGTGCCAGCAGAACTAGGGCTCAAGAGACCCAGTACTTC; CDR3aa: CASRTRAQETQYF
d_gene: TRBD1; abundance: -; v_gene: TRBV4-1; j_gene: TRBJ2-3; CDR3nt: TGCGCCAGCAGCCAGACGCCGGGACAGGGGGCAGATACGCAGTATTTT; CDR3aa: CASSQTPGQGADTQYF
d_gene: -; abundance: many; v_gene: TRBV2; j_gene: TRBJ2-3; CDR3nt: TGTGCCAGCAGTGAAGGTCAGGTCACAGATACGCAGTATTTT; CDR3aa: CASSEGQVTDTQYF
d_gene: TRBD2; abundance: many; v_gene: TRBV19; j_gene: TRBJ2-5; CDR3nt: TGTGCCAGTAGTCTCGAGACTAGCGGGAGAGAGACCCAGTACTTC; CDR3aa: CASSLETSGRETQYF
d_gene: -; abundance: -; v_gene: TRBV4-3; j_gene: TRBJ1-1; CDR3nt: TGCGCCAGCAGCCAAGAACGGATGAACACTGAAGCTTTCTTT; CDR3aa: CASSQERMNTEAFF
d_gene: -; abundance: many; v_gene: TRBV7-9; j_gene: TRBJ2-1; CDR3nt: TGTGCCAGCAGCCCGGGGACAAATGAGCAGTTCTTC; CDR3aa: CASSPGTNEQFF
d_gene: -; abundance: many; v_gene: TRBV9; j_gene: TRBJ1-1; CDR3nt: TGTGCCAGCAGCGTAGGAGGTCAGGGGAGGTATCCTGAAGCTTTCTTT; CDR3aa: CASSVGGQGRYPEAFF
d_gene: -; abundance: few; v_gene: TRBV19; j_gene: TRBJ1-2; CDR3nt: TGTGCCAGTAGCCAGACAGCCATCCTCTATGGCTACACCTTC; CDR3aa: CASSQTAILYGYTF
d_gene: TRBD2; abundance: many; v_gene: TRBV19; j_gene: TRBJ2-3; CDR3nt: TGTGCCAGTAGCAGGACTAGGGGCGCCGCAGATACGCAGTATTTT; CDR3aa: CASSRTRGAADTQYF
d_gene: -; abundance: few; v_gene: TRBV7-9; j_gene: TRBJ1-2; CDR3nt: TGTGCCAGCAGCTCATGGGGATCTAACTATGGCTACACCTTC; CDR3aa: CASSSWGSNYGYTF
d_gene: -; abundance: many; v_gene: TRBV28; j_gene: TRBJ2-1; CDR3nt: TGTGCCAGCAGTTTTCGGGGGAGCTCCTACAATGAGCAGTTCTTC; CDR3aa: CASSFRGSSYNEQFF
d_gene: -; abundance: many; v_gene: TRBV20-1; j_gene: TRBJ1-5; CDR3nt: TGCAGTGCTATTCACAATAGGGTCCAGAATCAGCCCCAGCATTTT; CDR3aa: CSAIHNRVQNQPQHF
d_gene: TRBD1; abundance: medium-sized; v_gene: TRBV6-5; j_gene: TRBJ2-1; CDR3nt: TGTGCCAGCAGTTACGGGATCGGGACAGGGGGCGGAGAGCAGTTCTTC; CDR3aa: CASSYGIGTGGGEQFF
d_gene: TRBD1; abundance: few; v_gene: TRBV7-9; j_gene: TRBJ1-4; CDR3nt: TGTGCCAGCAGCAGAGAGGGGGCGCGGGAAAAACTGTTTTTT; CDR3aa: CASSREGAREKLFF
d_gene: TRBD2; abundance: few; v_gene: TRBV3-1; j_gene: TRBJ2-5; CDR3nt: TGTGCCAGCACCCCGTCGCTAGCGGATCAAGAGACCCAGTACTTC; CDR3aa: CASTPSLADQETQYF
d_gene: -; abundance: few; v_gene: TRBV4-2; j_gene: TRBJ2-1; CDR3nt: TGTGCCAGCGCCAATCCGGTTGATCAGGTATACAATGAGCAGTTCTTC; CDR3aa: CASANPVDQVYNEQFF
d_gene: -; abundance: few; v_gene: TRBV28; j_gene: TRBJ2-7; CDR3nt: TGTGCCAGCAGTTTAACCGACGGCAGGTTGGGCTTC; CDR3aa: CASSLTDGRLGF
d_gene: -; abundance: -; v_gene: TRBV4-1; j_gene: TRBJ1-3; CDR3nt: TGCGCCAGCAGCCAAGAACCGGGCAGGGGAAGCGGAAACACCATATATTTT; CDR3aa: CASSQEPGRGSGNTIYF
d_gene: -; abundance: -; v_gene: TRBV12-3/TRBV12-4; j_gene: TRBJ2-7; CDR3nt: TGTGCCAGCAGTTGGGACCACTACGAGCAGTACTTC; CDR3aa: CASSWDHYEQYF
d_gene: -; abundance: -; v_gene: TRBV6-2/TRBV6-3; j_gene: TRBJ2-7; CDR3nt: TGTGCCAGCAGTTCCCCCTACGCGGGGTCCTACGAGCAGTACTTC; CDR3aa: CASSSPYAGSYEQYF
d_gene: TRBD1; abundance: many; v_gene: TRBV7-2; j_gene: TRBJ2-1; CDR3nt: TGTGCCAGCAGCGCCCGACAGGGGGCCTACAATGAGCAGTTCTTC; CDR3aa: CASSARQGAYNEQFF
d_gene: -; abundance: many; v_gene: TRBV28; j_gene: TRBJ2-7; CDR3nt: TGTGCCAGCGGGGGTAGCTCCTACGAGCAGTACTTC; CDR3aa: CASGGSSYEQYF
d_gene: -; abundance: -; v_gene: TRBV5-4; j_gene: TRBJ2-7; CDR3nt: TGTGCCAGCAGTTTACCGGGACCTTACGAGCAGTACTTC; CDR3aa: CASSLPGPYEQYF
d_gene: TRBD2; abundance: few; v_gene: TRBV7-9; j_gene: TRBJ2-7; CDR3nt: TGTGCCAGCAGCATTAGCGGGAGGGCCAACGAGCAGTACTTC; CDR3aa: CASSISGRANEQYF
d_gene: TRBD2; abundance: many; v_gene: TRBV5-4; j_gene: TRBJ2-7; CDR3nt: TGTGCCAGCAGCTCTAGCGGGAGTCTGTTCGGGCAGTACTTC; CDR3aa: CASSSSGSLFGQYF
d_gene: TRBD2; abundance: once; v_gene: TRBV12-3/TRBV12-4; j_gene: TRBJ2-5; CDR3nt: TGTGCCAGCAGTTTGGGGGGACTAGCGGGACGAGAGACCCAGTACTTC; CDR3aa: CASSLGGLAGRETQYF
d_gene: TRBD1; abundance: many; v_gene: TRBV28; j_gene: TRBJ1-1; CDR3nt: TGTGCCAGCAGTTTGCGGTCGCGGATGGACAGGGAGTCTGAAGCTTTCTTT; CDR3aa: CASSLRSRMDRESEAFF
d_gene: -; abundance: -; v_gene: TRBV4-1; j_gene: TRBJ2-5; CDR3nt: TGCGCCAGCAGCCTGGTACTCCCGGAGACCCAGTACTTC; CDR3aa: CASSLVLPETQYF
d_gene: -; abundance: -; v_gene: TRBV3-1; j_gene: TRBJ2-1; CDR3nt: TGTGCCAGCAGCCACGGGCAGGGCGTCTCCTACAATGAGCAGTTCTTC; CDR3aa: CASSHGQGVSYNEQFF
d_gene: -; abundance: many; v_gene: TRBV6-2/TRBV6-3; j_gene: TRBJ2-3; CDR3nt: TGTGCCAGCAGCACGGGTCGGACTAGCACAGATACGCAGTATTTT; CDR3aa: CASSTGRTSTDTQYF